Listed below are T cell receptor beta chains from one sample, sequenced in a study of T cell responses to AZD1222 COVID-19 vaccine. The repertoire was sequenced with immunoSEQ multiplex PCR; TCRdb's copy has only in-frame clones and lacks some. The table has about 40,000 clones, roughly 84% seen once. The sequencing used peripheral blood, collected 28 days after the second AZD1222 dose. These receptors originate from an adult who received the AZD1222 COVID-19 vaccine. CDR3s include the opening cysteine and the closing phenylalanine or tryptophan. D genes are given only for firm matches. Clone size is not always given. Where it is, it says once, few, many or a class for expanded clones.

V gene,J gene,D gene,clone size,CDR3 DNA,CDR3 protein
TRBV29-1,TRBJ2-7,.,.,TGCAGCGTTGAGGGTGTTGGGGGATACGAGCAGTACTTC,CSVEGVGGYEQYF
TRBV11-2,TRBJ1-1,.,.,TGTGCCAGCAGCTTTACCGCTATGAACACTGAAGCTTTCTTT,CASSFTAMNTEAFF
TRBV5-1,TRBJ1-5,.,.,TGCGCCAGCAGCAGAGACGGGGGCTTGACCAATCAGCCCCAGCATTTT,CASSRDGGLTNQPQHF
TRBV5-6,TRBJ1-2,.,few,TGTGCCAGCAGCTTTAGGAGTTTTGCCCAAGATTTTAACTATGGCTACACCTTC,CASSFRSFAQDFNYGYTF
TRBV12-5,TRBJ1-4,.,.,TGTGCTAGTGGCCCCGGGAGGATTAATGAAAAACTGTTTTTT,CASGPGRINEKLFF
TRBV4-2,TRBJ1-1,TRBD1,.,TGTGCCAGCAGCCAAGAGGACGAGGGGGCGAACACTGAAGCTTTCTTT,CASSQEDEGANTEAFF
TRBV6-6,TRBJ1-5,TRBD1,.,TGTGCCAGCAGCCAAACAGGGGGCTTCAATCAGCCCCAGCATTTT,CASSQTGGFNQPQHF
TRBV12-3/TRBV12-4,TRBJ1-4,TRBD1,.,TGTGCCAGCGAGGGACAGGAAAAACTGTTTTTT,CASEGQEKLFF
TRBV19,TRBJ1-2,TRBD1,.,TGTGCCAGTAGCCCTTTACTTACAGGGGTTGCTAACTATGGCTACACCTTC,CASSPLLTGVANYGYTF
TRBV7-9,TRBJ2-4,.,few,TGTGCCAGCAGCCCGAGGACGGCCGACATTCAGTACTTC,CASSPRTADIQYF
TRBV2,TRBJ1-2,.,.,TGTGCCACCCGGGACGCTGGCTACACCTTC,CATRDAGYTF
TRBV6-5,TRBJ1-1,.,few,TGTGCCAGCAGTTACTCTGGGGGGGGAGGAACTGAAGCTTTCTTT,CASSYSGGGGTEAFF
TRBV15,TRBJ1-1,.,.,TGTGCCACCAGCAGAGATGCGAGCCCCGGGACTGAAGCTTTCTTT,CATSRDASPGTEAFF
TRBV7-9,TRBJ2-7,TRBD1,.,TGTGCCAGCAGTTGGACAGGACCGAACTCCTACGAGCAGTACTTC,CASSWTGPNSYEQYF
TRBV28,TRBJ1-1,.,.,TGTGCCAGCAGTCCGGGTAGCAGGCGGTCTGAAGCTTTCTTT,CASSPGSRRSEAFF
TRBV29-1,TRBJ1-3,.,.,TGCAGCGTCATGACGTGGGGTACTGGAAACACCATATATTTT,CSVMTWGTGNTIYF
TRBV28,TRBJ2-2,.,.,TGTGCCAGCAGGGGACCCCACACCGGGGAGCTGTTTTTT,CASRGPHTGELFF
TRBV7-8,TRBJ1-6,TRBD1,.,TGTGCCAGCAGCTTCAGACAGGGTCAGTCCTATAATTCACCCCTCCACTTT,CASSFRQGQSYNSPLHF
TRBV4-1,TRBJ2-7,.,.,TGCGCCAGCAGCCAAGCGTCCCGCGGCGAGCAGTACTTC,CASSQASRGEQYF
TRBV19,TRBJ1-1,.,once,TGTGCCAGTAGTATGGGGGGGTTCGGCACTGAAGCTTTCTTT,CASSMGGFGTEAFF
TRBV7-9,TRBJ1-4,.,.,TGTGCCAGCAGCTCGAGTGGCTCAACGAGTGAAAAACTGTTTTTT,CASSSSGSTSEKLFF
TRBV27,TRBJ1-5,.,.,TGTGCCAGCAGTTTATCGGCAGCGGGGTACGGGGTCTCTCAGCCCCAGCATTTT,CASSLSAAGYGVSQPQHF
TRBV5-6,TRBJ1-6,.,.,TGTGCCAGCAGCTTGATAGGCGGACAGACTAATTCACCCCTCCACTTT,CASSLIGGQTNSPLHF
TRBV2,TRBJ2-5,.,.,TGTGCCAGCAGTTTGAAGACTAGTGGGACCCAGTACTTC,CASSLKTSGTQYF
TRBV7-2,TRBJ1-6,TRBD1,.,TGTGCCAGCAGAAGACAGGACAGGGGACGCAATTCACCCCTCCACTTT,CASRRQDRGRNSPLHF
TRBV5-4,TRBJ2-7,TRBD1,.,TGTGCCAGCAGCCAGGGGGCTTGGGAGCAGTACTTC,CASSQGAWEQYF
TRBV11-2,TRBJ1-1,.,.,TGTGCCAGCAGCTTAGATTTGGGCCGAGGGACTGAAGCTTTCTTT,CASSLDLGRGTEAFF
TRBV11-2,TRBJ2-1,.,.,TGTGCCAGCACTAAGGCCCTAGCGAACAATGAGCAGTTCTTC,CASTKALANNEQFF
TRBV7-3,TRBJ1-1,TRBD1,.,TGTGCCAGCAGCTTTAACGGACAGGCCGCTGAAGCTTTCTTT,CASSFNGQAAEAFF
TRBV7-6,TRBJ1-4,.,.,TGTGCCAGCAGCCCCACCCGGGCAACTAATGAAAAACTGTTTTTT,CASSPTRATNEKLFF
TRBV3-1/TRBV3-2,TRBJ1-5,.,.,TGTGCCAGCAGCCAACGAGGGACCCGACAGTCCCAGCATTTT,CASSQRGTRQSQHF
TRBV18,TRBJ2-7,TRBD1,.,TGTGCCAGCTCACCACGTGCCAGGGGGTCCTACGAGCAGTACTTC,CASSPRARGSYEQYF
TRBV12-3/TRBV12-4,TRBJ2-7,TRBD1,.,TGTGCCAGCAGTTTAGCGACAGGGCGCGAGCAGTACTTC,CASSLATGREQYF
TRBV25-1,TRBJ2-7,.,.,TGTGCCAGCAGTCGAGGGGGGGGCTACGAGCAGTACTTC,CASSRGGGYEQYF
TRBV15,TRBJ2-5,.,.,TGTGCCACCAGCAGAGATCGGGAGACCCAGTACTTC,CATSRDRETQYF
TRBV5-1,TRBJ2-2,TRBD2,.,TGCGCCAGCAGCTTACGGACTAGCGGGGGGTCGAACACCGGGGAGCTGTTTTTT,CASSLRTSGGSNTGELFF
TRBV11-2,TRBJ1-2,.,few,TGTGCCAGCAGCCCTAACTATGGCTACACCTTC,CASSPNYGYTF
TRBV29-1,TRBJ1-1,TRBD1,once,TGCAGCTTCGGACAGGGAACCACTGAAGCTTTCTTT,CSFGQGTTEAFF
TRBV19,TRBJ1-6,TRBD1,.,TGTGCCAGTAGTATGGGGGGGACAGCACATTCACCCCTCCACTTT,CASSMGGTAHSPLHF
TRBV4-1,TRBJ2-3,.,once,TGCGCCAGCAGCCAAGATGATGGGGCAGGGGGCACAGATACGCAGTATTTT,CASSQDDGAGGTDTQYF
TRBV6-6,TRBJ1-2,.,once,TGTGCCAGCAGCGGGAAGGGCGGCCTGGGTGGCTACACCTTC,CASSGKGGLGGYTF
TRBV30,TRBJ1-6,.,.,TGTGCCTGGAGTGAGGGGTTCTCCTATAATTCACCCCTCCACTTT,CAWSEGFSYNSPLHF
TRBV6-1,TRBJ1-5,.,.,TGTGCCAGCAGTGAAAGGAGGGCCAATCAGCCCCAGCATTTT,CASSERRANQPQHF
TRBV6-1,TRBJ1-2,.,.,TGTGCCAGCAGTGATAGGGGAGACTATGGCTACACCTTC,CASSDRGDYGYTF
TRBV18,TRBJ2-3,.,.,TGTGCCAGCTCACCGGGCGGACAGAACACAGATACGCAGTATTTT,CASSPGGQNTDTQYF
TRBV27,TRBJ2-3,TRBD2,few,TGTGCCAGCAGTCCGACTAGCGGGGGGGTCACAGATACGCAGTATTTT,CASSPTSGGVTDTQYF
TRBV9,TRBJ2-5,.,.,TGTGCCAGCAGCCCGGAGGGACCGCTGAGGGAGACCCAGTACTTC,CASSPEGPLRETQYF
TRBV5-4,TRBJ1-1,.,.,TGTGCCAGCAACTGGGGTCGGGAAGCTTTCTTT,CASNWGREAFF
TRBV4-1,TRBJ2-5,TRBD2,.,TGCGCCAGCAGCCAAACGCTCGCGGGGGGGCCTTCCAAGGAGACCCAGTACTTC,CASSQTLAGGPSKETQYF
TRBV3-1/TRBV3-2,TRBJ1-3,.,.,TGTGCCAGCAGCCAAAGTGTGGGGATCGGGGGTCAGTGGCACACCATATATTTT,CASSQSVGIGGQWHTIYF
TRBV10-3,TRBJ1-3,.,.,TGTGCCATCAAGAGAGAGGGCTCCCTCGGGGGAAACACCATATATTTT,CAIKREGSLGGNTIYF
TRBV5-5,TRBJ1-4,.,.,TGTGCCAGCAGCTTGGGGGGGCAGGCTGCAACTAATGAAAAACTGTTTTTT,CASSLGGQAATNEKLFF
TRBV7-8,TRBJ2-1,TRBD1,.,TGTGCCAGCAGCTTACAGGGGGCAAGCAATGAGCAGTTCTTC,CASSLQGASNEQFF
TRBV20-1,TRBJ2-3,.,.,TGCAGTGCTAGTCCACCAGCTAGCACAGATACGCAGTATTTT,CSASPPASTDTQYF
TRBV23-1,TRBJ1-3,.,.,TGCGCCAGCAGCCGCCGGGGAAACACCATATATTTT,CASSRRGNTIYF
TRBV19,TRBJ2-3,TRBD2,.,TGTGCCAGTAGTATAGTGGGGCTAGCGGAGAGGGATACGCAGTATTTT,CASSIVGLAERDTQYF
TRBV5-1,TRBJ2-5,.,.,TGCGCCAGCAGCTTGGCCGCCAGGGGAGATGGGGAGACCCAGTACTTC,CASSLAARGDGETQYF
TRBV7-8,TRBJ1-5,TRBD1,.,TGTGCCAGCAGGGAGACAGGGCTGGGATCAGATCAGCCCCAGCATTTT,CASRETGLGSDQPQHF